Presented here are 17 T cell receptor beta chains from one specimen sequenced in a study of cytomegalovirus exposure and HLA in healthy donors. Primers for the PCR totalled 60 Vbeta and 13 Jbeta. The data were produced by immunoSEQ multiplex PCR, yet TCRdb's version contains in-frame clones alone and is incomplete. The sample shows around 200,000 clones, around 77% of them seen only once. Input material: PBMCs. The receptors stem from a female donor in good health and CMV-seronegative.

On this clone: Other nucleotide sequences from this sample produce the same CDR3. The CDR3 bases are TGTGCCAGCAGCTCCAGCGGTTACGAGCAGTACTTC. Its protein product is CASSSSGYEQYF. This chain joins TRBV7-9 and TRBJ2-7; D possibly corresponds to TRBD2 (5 bases). Trimming removed 4 bases from V and 4 bases from J, with 8 bases in between. Germline CDR1 SEHNR, CDR2 FQNEAQ (reference sequence). The CDR3 spans 12 residues.

V and J are TRBV30 and TRBJ2-7; 9 bases fit TRBD1. V dropped 1 base and J dropped 4; count of bases not matched to a gene: 5. Germline V gives CDR1 GTSNPN, CDR2 SVGIG (reference sequence). The CDR3 consists of 14 residues. The CDR3 loop is CAWSARTGVYEQYF. In DNA, the CDR3 is TGTGCCTGGAGTGCTAGGACAGGGGTTTACGAGCAGTACTTC.

The J gene is TRBJ1-1, the V gene TRBV9; D is perhaps TRBD1 (5 bases). The CDR3 totals 14 residues. Germline V gene lookup returns CDR1 SGDLS and CDR2 YYNGEE. The V end lost 6 bases, the J end lost 3 bases, and 15 bases lay between the germline ends. The CDR3 DNA sequence: TGTGCCAGCAACCAAGGACATCCAGACACTGAAGCTTTCTTT. Protein: CASNQGHPDTEAFF.

V and J are TRBV28 and TRBJ2-5; perhaps TRBD1 as D (6 bases). The CDR3 covers 15 residues. CDR1 is MDHEN and CDR2 is SYDVKM in the germline V gene. The ends were cut back, 6 bases at V and 4 bases at J, with 18 bases in the middle. The CDR3 spells CASSNLQGLGETQYF. The CDR3 DNA is TGTGCCAGCAGCAACCTACAGGGATTAGGAGAGACCCAGTACTTC.

This clone was seen a single time. The rearrangement joins TRBV5-1 to TRBJ1-4, with 7 bases lining up with TRBD1. This CDR3 spans 15 amino acids. CDR1 is SGHRS, CDR2 YFSETQ, per germline. J gave up 6 bases and V 0 bases, and 5 bases lay outside the gene matches. The CDR3 sequence is CASSLVGTVHEKLFF. The CDR3 DNA follows: TGCGCCAGCAGCTTGGTAGGGACAGTGCATGAAAAACTGTTTTTT.

The chain combines TRBV9 with TRBJ1-2; TRBD1 matches at 9 bases. Per the germline V gene, CDR1 is SGDLS and CDR2 is YYNGEE. The CDR3 has 15 amino acids. V lost 0 bases, J lost 3 bases, and 3 bases stayed unmatched. CDR3 DNA: TGTGCCAGCAGCGTAGAGACAGGGGGTCACTATGGCTACACCTTC. Encoded protein: CASSVETGGHYGYTF.

The chain links TRBV19 to TRBJ1-6; D may be TRBD1 (5 bases). The CDR3 has 15 residues. The V end was cut by 1 base, the J end by 7 bases, with 11 bases between. CDR1 is LNHDA, CDR2 SQIVND, per germline (reference sequence). The CDR3 spells CASSIGGRGNSPLHF. As DNA, the CDR3 is TGTGCCAGTAGTATAGGAGGTAGGGGAAATTCACCCCTCCACTTT.

The chain couples TRBV30 to TRBJ1-2, with TRBD1 matching over 7 bases. V shed 2 bases and J 2 bases; nucleotides not matched to a gene: 2. CDR3 length equals 13 residues. From germline, CDR1 is GTSNPN and CDR2 SVGIG (reference sequence). The DNA of the CDR3 is TGTGCCTGGAGTCTGGACAGGAACTATGGCTACACCTTC. Translating it yields CAWSLDRNYGYTF.

This clone was found once. The rearrangement links TRBV27 to TRBJ1-2, with 9 bases identical to TRBD1. The CDR3 has 15 amino acids. Per germline, CDR1 MNHEY and CDR2 SMNVEV (reference sequence). V gave up 4 bases and J gave up 4 bases; unmatched junction bases: 7. The CDR3: CASSYNDRGGYGYTF. The DNA for the CDR3 is TGTGCCAGCAGTTATAACGACAGGGGGGGCTATGGCTACACCTTC.

The J gene is TRBJ2-2, the V gene TRBV28; TRBD1 might be the D (5 bases). The germline V and J ends were trimmed by 5 bases and 2 bases, with 12 bases remaining between them. CDR1 and CDR2 (germline): MDHEN, SYDVKM. CDR3 size: 15 residues. CDR3 sequence (DNA): TGTGCCAGCAGTCTCCCGACAGCTAACACCGGGGAGCTGTTTTTT. Translating it yields CASSLPTANTGELFF.

The sample holds one count of this clone. This rearrangement joins TRBV6-5 to TRBJ1-5; D may be TRBD1 (5 bases). Looked up from germline, CDR1 is MNHEY and CDR2 is SVGAGI. CDR3 length: 14 residues. V lost 3 bases to trimming and J lost 9 bases, with 15 bases between them. The CDR3 protein is CASSYFQGSGPQHF. The CDR3 nucleotides are TGTGCCAGCAGTTATTTTCAGGGTTCAGGGCCCCAGCATTTT.

The chain has TRBV7-2 and TRBJ1-1; D is perhaps TRBD1 (5 bases). Germline assignment: CDR1 SGHTA and CDR2 FQGNSA. The CDR3 has 14 amino acids. The V end lost 5 bases, the J end lost 7 bases, and 17 bases lay between the germline ends. The CDR3 protein is CASSSLRGGGEAFF. The CDR3 DNA follows: TGTGCCAGCAGCAGCCTGAGGGGAGGAGGTGAAGCTTTCTTT.

The gene calls are TRBV30 and TRBJ1-1, with no clear D. This CDR3 region has 11 residues. Between the trimmed V and J ends, which lost 2 bases and 10 bases, there was a span of 11 bases. Germline V gene lookup returns CDR1 GTSNPN and CDR2 SVGIG (reference sequence). CDR3: CAWSRDWGAFF. DNA for the CDR3: TGTGCCTGGAGTCGGGATTGGGGAGCTTTCTTT. The full variable domain, rest sourced from reference TRBV30 and TRBJ1-1, is SQTIHQWPATLVQPVGSPLSLECTVEGTSNPNLYWYRQAAGRGLQLLFYSVGIGQISSEVPQNLSASRPQDRQFILSSKKLLLSDSGFYLCAWSRDWGAFFGQGTRLTVV.

CDR3 loop: CASSLERGSTDTQYF. The CDR3 nucleotides are TGTGCCAGCAGCTTAGAGCGGGGGAGCACAGATACGCAGTATTTT. The rearrangement joins TRBV7-2 to TRBJ2-3; the match to TRBD2 covers 8 bases. V trimming: 1 base; J trimming: 0 bases; junction bases outside the gene matches: 0. This CDR3 is built from 15 residues. Germline V gene lookup returns CDR1 SGHTA and CDR2 FQGNSA.

This clone was found a few times. V is TRBV15 and J is TRBJ1-4; D might be TRBD1 (5 bases). Per germline, CDR1 LNHNV and CDR2 YYDKDF (reference sequence). The length of the CDR3 is 13 residues. V shed 5 bases and J shed 4 bases, with 8 bases lying between them. The DNA of the CDR3 is TGTGCCACCAGCCCGGGACTTAATGAAAAACTGTTTTTT. This translates into CATSPGLNEKLFF.

The J gene is TRBJ2-1, the V gene TRBV11-2, with TRBD2 as a possible D gene (5 bases). Germline loops: CDR1 SGHAT, CDR2 FQNNGV. Trimming pared 3 bases from V and 7 bases from J, leaving 16 bases between. The CDR3 spans 15 residues. DNA of the CDR3: TGTGCCAGCAGCTTTACAGTGGGAGCATCTAATGAGCAGTTCTTC. Protein sequence: CASSFTVGASNEQFF.

Regarding this clone: Distinct nucleotide sequences in the sample also encode this CDR3. The gene calls are TRBV19 and TRBJ2-1, with D possibly TRBD2 on 6 matching bases. Trimming took 3 bases from V and 4 from J, leaving 13 bases between them. CDR3 length: 15 amino acids. Germline CDR1 is LNHDA and CDR2 is SQIVND (reference sequence). The chain's CDR3 is CASSMGLLAYNEQFF. Here the CDR3 DNA reads TGTGCCAGTAGTATGGGACTCCTTGCTTACAATGAGCAGTTCTTC.